The T cell receptor beta chain described here comes from a study of cytomegalovirus exposure and HLA in healthy donors. Across the study: Samples from HLA-typed donors yielded about 85 million unique TCRs in an early data release. Study-level findings and limits: A later analysis found common viral pathogens apparently linked to several of the most significant clusters. As was reported, the HLA-A and HLA-B alleles of most subjects were accurately predicted from TCR beta sequences.

Primers included in the PCR were 60 Vbeta and 13 Jbeta primers. The assay was immunoSEQ multiplex PCR, and TCRdb's table has in-frame clones only and misses some. The profile shows over 100,000 clones, about 80% of them singletons. With respect to this clone: As yet, its antigen is unknown.

Likely unrecorded immune exposures existed in these nominally healthy donors. The sequence came from a woman aged 18-29 years in good health and CMV-seropositive. Specimen: PBMCs.

CDR3 protein: CASSLGGSYEQYF. CDR3 nucleotides: TGCGCCAGCAGCCTGGGGGGGAGCTACGAGCAGTACTTC. The chain employs TRBV4-1 and TRBJ2-7, with 7 bases identical to TRBD2. Germline V gene sequence: CDR1 MGHRA, CDR2 YSYEKL. This CDR3 has 13 amino acids. The junction had 3 bases not matched to a gene; V was cut back by 4 bases and J by 3 bases.